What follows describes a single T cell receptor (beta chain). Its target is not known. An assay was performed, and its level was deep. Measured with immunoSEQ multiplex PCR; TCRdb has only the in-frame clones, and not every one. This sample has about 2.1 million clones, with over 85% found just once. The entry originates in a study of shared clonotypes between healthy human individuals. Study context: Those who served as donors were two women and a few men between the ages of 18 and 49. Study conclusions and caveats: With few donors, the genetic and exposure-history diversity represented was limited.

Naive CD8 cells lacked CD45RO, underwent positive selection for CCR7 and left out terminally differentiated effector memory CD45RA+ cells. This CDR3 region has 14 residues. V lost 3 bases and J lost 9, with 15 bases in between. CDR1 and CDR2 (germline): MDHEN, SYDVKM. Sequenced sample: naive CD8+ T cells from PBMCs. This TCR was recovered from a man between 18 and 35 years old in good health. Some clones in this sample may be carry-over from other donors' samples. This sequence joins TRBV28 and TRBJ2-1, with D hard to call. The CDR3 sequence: CASSLVPAAGEQFF. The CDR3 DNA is TGTGCCAGCAGTTTGGTTCCGGCTGCAGGTGAGCAGTTCTTC.